Listed below are T cell receptor beta chains from one sample, sequenced in a study of identical twins. Using its own MiXCR run on the 5' RACE reads, TCRdb lists one record per CDR3 protein. Of around 450,000 distinct CDR3 sequences listed, 14% were seen once; the top ten hold about 0.54%. The data also belong to a second study, concerning yellow fever vaccine responses in identical twins.

Sequencing was performed on CD4+ T cells sorted from blood. These receptors all come from a woman between 18 and 29 years old in good health. Both conserved end residues are part of each CDR3. D genes are given only for firm matches. For some rows the clone size is stated as once, few or many, or as a class when expanded; others skip it.

>TRBJ2-2|TRBV21-1|.|.
CASSKDEGDTGELFF
TGTGCCAGCAGCAAAGATGAGGGGGACACCGGGGAGCTGTTTTTT
>TRBJ2-7|TRBV6-2/TRBV6-3|.|.
CASSYSGALTLYEQYF
TGTGCCAGCAGTTACTCGGGGGCACTCACCCTCTACGAGCAGTACTTC
>TRBJ2-7|TRBV3-1|.|.
CASSRFSYEQYF
TGTGCCAGCAGCCGCTTCTCCTACGAGCAGTACTTC
>TRBJ2-2|TRBV9|TRBD1|.
CASSEGQGIGNRELFF
TGTGCCAGCAGCGAAGGACAGGGTATAGGGAACCGGGAGCTGTTTTTT
>TRBJ2-2|TRBV5-4|TRBD2|.
CASSLNPSGASGELFF
TGTGCCAGCAGCTTGAACCCTAGCGGGGCCTCCGGGGAGCTGTTTTTT
>TRBJ2-4|TRBV6-2/TRBV6-3|TRBD2|few
CASNPPGLAGAKNIQYF
TGTGCCAGCAACCCACCGGGACTAGCGGGAGCCAAAAACATTCAGTACTTC
>TRBJ1-3|TRBV5-4|.|.
CASSSYGGGNTIYF
TGTGCCAGCAGCTCGTACGGGGGAGGAAACACCATATATTTT
>TRBJ2-1|TRBV25-1|.|.
CASSDHGPAYEQFF
TGTGCCAGCAGTGATCACGGTCCAGCGTATGAGCAGTTCTTC
>TRBJ2-1|TRBV27|TRBD2|few
CASSSKRGANHEQFF
TGTGCCAGCAGTTCCAAGCGGGGGGCGAACCATGAGCAGTTCTTC
>TRBJ2-7|TRBV15|.|.
CATSRGVSPYEQYF
TGTGCCACCAGCAGAGGAGTCAGTCCCTACGAGCAGTACTTC
>TRBJ2-2|TRBV2|.|few
CASSERQLNTGELFF
TGTGCCAGCAGTGAACGACAGCTGAACACCGGGGAGCTGTTTTTT
>TRBJ1-5|TRBV12-3/TRBV12-4|.|few
CASSLGDSKEHF
TGTGCCAGCAGTTTAGGGGACTCTAAGGAGCATTTT
>TRBJ2-5|TRBV6-1|.|many
CASGNGETQYF
TGTGCCAGCGGTAACGGAGAGACCCAGTACTTC
>TRBJ1-4|TRBV18|.|few
CASSPVKAAALGEKLFF
TGTGCCAGCTCACCAGTGAAGGCGGCCGCCCTGGGGGAAAAACTGTTTTTT
>TRBJ2-2|TRBV5-1|.|few
CASSLAGRQNTGELFF
TGCGCCAGCAGCTTGGCGGGACGGCAGAACACCGGGGAGCTGTTTTTT
>TRBJ2-2|TRBV7-2|TRBD2|few
CASSLGLAGIGELFF
TGTGCCAGCAGCTTAGGTCTAGCGGGGATCGGGGAGCTGTTTTTT
>TRBJ2-5|TRBV7-2|.|.
CASSLMRQQETQYF
TGTGCCAGCAGCTTAATGCGACAGCAAGAGACCCAGTACTTC
>TRBJ2-5|TRBV5-1|.|.
CASSPQVGGETQYF
TGCGCCAGCAGCCCCCAGGTGGGAGGAGAGACCCAGTACTTC
>TRBJ2-1|TRBV6-4|.|.
CASSDWGKGEQFF
TGTGCCAGCAGTGATTGGGGAAAAGGGGAGCAGTTCTTC
>TRBJ1-1|TRBV6-2/TRBV6-3|.|few
CATKGTFIMNTEAFF
TGTGCCACCAAGGGCACATTTATCATGAACACTGAAGCTTTCTTT
>TRBJ2-7|TRBV6-1|TRBD2|.
CASSPRREGRQYF
TGTGCCAGCAGCCCCAGGAGGGAGGGTCGGCAGTACTTC
>TRBJ2-3|TRBV5-1|.|many
CASSLTEDTQYF
TGCGCCAGCAGCTTGACCGAAGATACGCAGTATTTT
>TRBJ2-3|TRBV12-3/TRBV12-4|TRBD2|.
CASSSGTSGRGDTQYF
TGTGCCAGCAGTTCCGGGACTAGCGGGAGGGGAGATACGCAGTATTTT
>TRBJ1-1|TRBV12-3/TRBV12-4|TRBD1|few
CASSSGGGTEAFF
TGTGCCAGCAGTTCAGGGGGAGGCACTGAAGCTTTCTTT
>TRBJ2-1|TRBV5-1|.|.
CASSFGGPSYNEQFF
TGCGCCAGCAGCTTCGGGGGGCCTTCCTACAATGAGCAGTTCTTC
>TRBJ2-7|TRBV28|.|.
CASSLSQGLGNGEQYF
TGTGCCAGCAGTTTATCTCAGGGGTTGGGAAACGGGGAGCAGTACTTC
>TRBJ2-5|TRBV11-2|TRBD1|.
CASSLRRTGVGVGETQYF
TGTGCCAGCAGCTTAAGGAGAACAGGGGTGGGGGTCGGAGAGACCCAGTACTTC
>TRBJ2-2|TRBV6-5|.|few
CASSYLGASGELFF
TGTGCCAGCAGTTATTTGGGGGCTAGCGGGGAGCTGTTTTTT